Shown below are 12 T cell receptor beta chains from a single sample sequenced in a study of low-dose radiotherapy and immunotherapy resistance in tumors. Priming of first-strand cDNA relied on TRAV- and TRBV-specific primers (covering alpha and beta chains). Both a constant-region primer and a V-primer adapter served to amplify TCRs across 15 to 25 PCR cycles. TCRdb independently ran MiXCR on the reads; one entry per CDR3 protein. The sample holds under 7,000 distinct CDR3 sequences, 80% to 85% seen once. These TCRs come from a human donor with advanced metastatic prostate, ovarian, gallbladder or colorectal cancer (not recorded which). This table probably holds off-target reads from a library built for another chain.

The chain combines TRBV10-3 with TRBJ2-3; TRBD1 agrees at 9 bases. The CDR3 runs to 14 residues. With 4 bases clipped from V and 6 bases from J, the junction kept 5 bases outside the gene matches. CDR1 ENHRY and CDR2 SYGVKD come from the germline V gene. The CDR3 DNA reads TGTGCCATCAGTGGACAACAGGGGGCTGATACGCAGTATTTT. Its protein product is CAISGQQGADTQYF.

This clonotype was picked up one time. CDR3 coding DNA: TGTGCCAGCAGGGGGACAGGGTCCGGGGCCTACGAGCAGTACTTC. Protein sequence: CASRGTGSGAYEQYF. The V call is TRBV6-1, the J call TRBJ2-7; 9 positions match TRBD1. J was trimmed by 2 bases and V by 6 bases; bases with no gene match: 8. Germline CDR1 and CDR2: MNHNS and SASEGT. This CDR3 spans 15 amino acids.

Only a few counts were recorded for this clonotype. This chain uses TRBV28 with TRBJ2-1; D remains unclear. The CDR3 covers 15 residues. V dropped 3 bases and J dropped 14 bases, with 23 bases sitting between them. Germline V gene data show CDR1 as MDHEN and CDR2 as SYDVKM. This CDR3 reads CASSFFVRGRPWKFF. The CDR3 DNA is TGTGCCAGCAGTTTCTTTGTGCGTGGACGCCCGTGGAAGTTCTTC.

The V call is TRBV13, the J call TRBJ2-1; D could derive from TRBD1 or TRBD2 (5 bases each). Germline-derived CDR1 and CDR2 are PRHDT and FYEKMQ (reference sequence). V was pared by 7 bases and J by 2 bases, with 12 bases between. The CDR3 loop spans 14 amino acids. In DNA form, the CDR3 reads TGTGCCAGCAAGGGGAGAGGCGCCTACAATGAGCAGTTCTTC. It yields the protein CASKGRGAYNEQFF.

The rearrangement uses TRBV29-1 and TRBJ2-5; D unclear. CDR1 is SQVTM and CDR2 is ANQGSEA in the germline V gene. The CDR3 has 10 amino acids. Trimming stripped 7 bases from V and 7 bases from J, with 10 bases between. The CDR3 region has the DNA TGCAGCGGTCAATTCGGGACCCAGTACTTC. Residues: CSGQFGTQYF.

This clonotype turned up a few times. V is TRBV29-1 and J is TRBJ1-1; weak D call: TRBD1 (5 bases). Germline CDR1 reads SQVTM; CDR2 reads ANQGSEA. V was cut by 2 bases and J by 1 base, with 8 bases left in between. This CDR3 region has 13 residues. CDR3 residues: CSVEKGRNTEAFF. CDR3 sequence (DNA): TGCAGCGTTGAAAAGGGGCGGAACACTGAAGCTTTCTTT.

This chain uses TRBV5-1 with TRBJ2-1; D might be TRBD1 (5 bases). The CDR3 covers 14 residues. CDR1 SGHRS and CDR2 YFSETQ come from the germline V gene. Between the trimmed V and J ends, which lost 0 bases and 6 bases, there was a span of 10 bases. The CDR3 sequence is CASSLGQGGNEQFF. CDR3 nucleotides: TGCGCCAGCAGCTTGGGCCAGGGTGGCAATGAGCAGTTCTTC.

In this sample, this clonotype turned up a few times. This chain links TRBV5-1 with TRBJ2-7; a possible D gene is TRBD1 (7 bases). CDR1 and CDR2 (germline): SGHRS, YFSETQ. V shed 1 base and J shed 4 bases, with 12 bases lying between them. The CDR3 is 14 amino acids. In DNA, the CDR3 is TGCGCCAGCAGCTTGACTTCAGGGGGGTACGAGCAGTACTTC. This gives the protein CASSLTSGGYEQYF. The whole variable domain, remainder taken from reference TRBV5-1 and TRBJ2-7, is KAGVTQTPRYLIKTRGQQVTLSCSPISGHRSVSWYQQTPGQGLQFLFEYFSETQRNKGNFPGRFSGRQFSNSRSEMNVSTLELGDSALYLCASSLTSGGYEQYFGPGTRLTVT.

The J gene is TRBJ2-3, the V gene TRBV4-3; TRBD2 agrees at 10 bases. V gave up 5 bases and J gave up 6 bases; unmatched junction bases: 8. CDR3 length: 15 amino acids. Per the germline V gene, CDR1 is LGHNA and CDR2 is YSLEER. The chain's CDR3 is CASSITAGGPDTQYF. The CDR3 DNA reads TGCGCCAGCAGCATCACAGCGGGGGGGCCCGATACGCAGTATTTT.

The chain carries TRBV7-2 and TRBJ2-7; D is undetermined. Trimming took 2 bases from V and 6 from J, leaving 5 bases between them. CDR3 size: 11 residues. CDR1 and CDR2 (germline): SGHTA, FQGNSA. Here the CDR3 DNA reads TGTGCCAGCAGCTTAATCCGCGAGCAGTACTTC. As protein: CASSLIREQYF.

The chain combines TRBV3-1 with TRBJ2-1, with 13 bases fitting TRBD2. Germline CDR1 is LGHDT and CDR2 is YNNKEL (reference sequence). The CDR3 sequence is 18 residues long. Losses at the gene ends were 2 bases for V and 1 base for J; bases not matched to a gene: 5. CDR3: CASSQRTSGRVSYNEQFF. In nucleotides, the CDR3 is TGTGCCAGCAGCCAAAGGACTAGCGGGAGAGTGTCCTACAATGAGCAGTTCTTC.

This chain joins TRBV6-1 and TRBJ2-3; D call uncertain. The CDR3 runs to 15 residues. Germline V gene data show CDR1 as MNHNS and CDR2 as SASEGT. Trimming shortened V by 1 base and J by 0 bases, and 8 bases separated the two germline ends. In DNA, the CDR3 is TGTGCCAGCAGTGAAGGTCTGCAGAGCACAGATACGCAGTATTTT. This encodes CASSEGLQSTDTQYF.